Listed below are T cell receptor beta chains from one sample, sequenced in a study of T cell repertoires in cytomegalovirus infection. MiXCR, applied by TCRdb to the reads, yields one record per CDR3 protein. The data contain about 300,000 distinct CDR3 sequences, approximately 10% of them singletons. The sequenced material came from PBMCs. Every receptor here comes from a human donor in good health (CMV status not recorded). Some clones in this sample may be carry-over from other donors' samples. The CDR3 runs from the conserved cysteine through the conserved F or W. The D gene is left open where the match is weak. Part of the rows lack a size; the others show once, few, many or a class for expanded clones.

V	D	size	J	DNA	CDR3
TRBV6-2/TRBV6-3	-	many	TRBJ1-5	TGTGCCAGCAGCAACCCCAATCAGCCCCAGCATTTT	CASSNPNQPQHF
TRBV2	TRBD2	few	TRBJ2-5	TGTGCCAGACTAGCGGGGGCTCCTCAAGAGACCCAGTACTTC	CARLAGAPQETQYF
TRBV20-1	-	few	TRBJ1-2	TGCAGTGCTGGCGGAGGGTCCATCGGCTATGGCTACACCTTC	CSAGGGSIGYGYTF
TRBV24-1	-	many	TRBJ2-3	TGTGCCACCAGTGATTTGCCAGGGAGGGGGGATACGCAGTATTTT	CATSDLPGRGDTQYF
TRBV29-1	-	many	TRBJ2-7	TGCAGCGTTAGGACACCTAGGTCCTACGAGCAGTACTTC	CSVRTPRSYEQYF
TRBV14	-	few	TRBJ1-1	TGTGCCAGCAGCGAGAGGGATACAGCTTTCTTT	CASSERDTAFF
TRBV12-3/TRBV12-4	TRBD2	many	TRBJ2-2	TGTGCCAGCACCCCGGGGATAGCGGGTACCGGGGAGCTGTTTTTT	CASTPGIAGTGELFF
TRBV18	-	few	TRBJ1-6	TGTGCCAGCTCACCGGTGGCAGACTACAATTCACCCCTCCACTTT	CASSPVADYNSPLHF
TRBV6-6	-	many	TRBJ1-1	TGTGCCAGCACCCAAATGAGGGGAAGGGCTGAAGCTTTCTTT	CASTQMRGRAEAFF
TRBV28	-	-	TRBJ1-4	TGTGCCAGCACCCTTGACAGAGCGGGTGAAAAACTGTTTTTT	CASTLDRAGEKLFF
TRBV20-1	TRBD2	many	TRBJ2-3	TGCAGTGCTAGACTGGGACTAGCTGGCACAGATACGCAGTATTTT	CSARLGLAGTDTQYF
TRBV28	-	many	TRBJ2-3	TGTGCCAGCAGTAGCCGGCCCGAGGAGTGGGGCACAGATACGCAGTATTTT	CASSSRPEEWGTDTQYF
TRBV19	-	many	TRBJ2-1	TGTGCCAGTAGTATTCAGCCCCAGGGGCCGAATGAGCAGTTCTTC	CASSIQPQGPNEQFF
TRBV7-2	TRBD2	many	TRBJ2-5	TGTGCCAGCAGCTTAGGGTTTAGCGGGGGGCAAGAGACCCAGTACTTC	CASSLGFSGGQETQYF
TRBV7-2	-	many	TRBJ1-2	TGTGCCAGCAGCTTAGAGAACACGGGCCAACTTCGGGGGGAGTCCCTCTATGGCTACACCTTC	CASSLENTGQLRGESLYGYTF
TRBV29-1	-	-	TRBJ2-2	TGCAGCGTTGGTGGGAATGGTGGGGAGCTGTTGTTT	CSVGGNGGELLF
TRBV28	-	many	TRBJ1-2	TGTGCCAGCAGTCTGCGGGGGGGTATCTATGGCTACACCTTC	CASSLRGGIYGYTF
TRBV5-6	-	many	TRBJ2-5	TGTGCCAGCAGCACCCAGGGATACGGAGAGACCCAGTACTTC	CASSTQGYGETQYF
TRBV6-5	TRBD1	many	TRBJ2-6	TGTGCCAGCAAAAGGACAGGACCCTCTGGGGCCAACGTCCTGACTTTC	CASKRTGPSGANVLTF
TRBV29-1	-	many	TRBJ1-1	TGCAGCGCAGGGAATTCCCTTACGGGGGGCACTGAAGCTTTCTTT	CSAGNSLTGGTEAFF
TRBV12-3/TRBV12-4	-	-	TRBJ1-1	TGTGCCAGCAGTTTTAGAGGACCGAAGACTGAAGCTTTCTTT	CASSFRGPKTEAFF
TRBV5-6	TRBD2	-	TRBJ2-3	TGTGCCAGCAGTACTAGCGGGGGGGATACGCAGTATTTT	CASSTSGGDTQYF
TRBV29-1	TRBD1	few	TRBJ2-2	TGCAGCGTTGGACAGGGATACACCGGGGAGCTGTTTTTT	CSVGQGYTGELFF
TRBV6-2/TRBV6-3	-	-	TRBJ1-5	TGTGCCAGCAGTTACTCGGGGGGCAGGAACCAGCCCCAGCATTTT	CASSYSGGRNQPQHF
TRBV5-1	TRBD1	few	TRBJ1-1	TGCGCCAGCGGAAGGTGGATCGGGACAGAGAACACTGAAGCTTTCTTT	CASGRWIGTENTEAFF
TRBV7-9	TRBD2	-	TRBJ2-3	TGTGCCAGCAGCTCCTCTAGCGGGGTAACAGATACGCAGTATTTT	CASSSSSGVTDTQYF
TRBV6-1	-	many	TRBJ2-7	TGTGCCAGCAGTGAAGCGATAAAGGCTGACTCCTACGAGCAGTACTTC	CASSEAIKADSYEQYF
TRBV7-8	TRBD2	many	TRBJ2-7	TGTGCCAGCAGTAGCGGGGGGTTCTCCTACGAGCAGTACTTC	CASSSGGFSYEQYF
TRBV7-2	-	many	TRBJ1-5	TGTGCCAGCAGCTTAGTAGCGGGGGCCGGCAATCAGCCCCAGCATTTT	CASSLVAGAGNQPQHF
TRBV4-1	-	many	TRBJ2-1	TGCGCCAGCAGCCAAGATGAGGGCACCTACAATGAGCAGTTCTTC	CASSQDEGTYNEQFF
TRBV19	-	-	TRBJ2-5	TGTGCCAGTAGCCAGAATCCGGGACACCAAGAGACCCAGTACTTC	CASSQNPGHQETQYF
TRBV6-1	-	many	TRBJ2-7	TGTGCCAGCAGTGGAGGGACAAAATTATCCTACGAGCAGTACTTC	CASSGGTKLSYEQYF
TRBV11-3	-	-	TRBJ1-2	TGTGCCAGCAGCCCGGCGGGGGGATCAAACTATGGCTACACCTTC	CASSPAGGSNYGYTF
TRBV6-6	-	-	TRBJ2-5	TGTGCCAGCAGTTACTTGAGGGGGGCCGTCTCGGAGACCCAGTACTTC	CASSYLRGAVSETQYF
TRBV29-1	-	-	TRBJ1-1	TGCAGCGTTGGAGGAGACTCAAACACTGAAGCTTTCTTT	CSVGGDSNTEAFF
TRBV20-1	TRBD2	many	TRBJ2-1	TGCAGTGCCCAGGCCACGGGGGGTCTCTACAATGAGCAGTTCTTC	CSAQATGGLYNEQFF
TRBV20-1	-	many	TRBJ1-1	TGCAGTGCCAACAGGATAGCGGACACTGAAGCTTTCTTT	CSANRIADTEAFF